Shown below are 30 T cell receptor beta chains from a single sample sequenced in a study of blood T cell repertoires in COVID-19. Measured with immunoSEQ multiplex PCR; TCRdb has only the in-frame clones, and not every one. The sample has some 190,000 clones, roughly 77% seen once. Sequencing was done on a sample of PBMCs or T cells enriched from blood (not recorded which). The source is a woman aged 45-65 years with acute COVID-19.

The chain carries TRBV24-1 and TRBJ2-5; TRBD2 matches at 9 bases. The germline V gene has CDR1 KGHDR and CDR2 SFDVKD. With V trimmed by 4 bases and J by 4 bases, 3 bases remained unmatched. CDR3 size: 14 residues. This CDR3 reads CATSDPLAGETQYF. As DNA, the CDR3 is TGTGCCACCAGTGACCCACTAGCGGGAGAGACCCAGTACTTC.

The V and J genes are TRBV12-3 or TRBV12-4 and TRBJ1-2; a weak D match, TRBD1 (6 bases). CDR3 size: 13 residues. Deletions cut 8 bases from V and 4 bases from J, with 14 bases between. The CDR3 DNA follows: TGTGCCAGCGCCGGGGGGGCTGTCTATGGCTACACCTTC. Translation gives CASAGGAVYGYTF.

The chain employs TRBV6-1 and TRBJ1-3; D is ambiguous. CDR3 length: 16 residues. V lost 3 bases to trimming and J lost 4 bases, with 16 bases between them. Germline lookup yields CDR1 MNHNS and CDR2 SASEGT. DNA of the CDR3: TGTGCCAGCAGTGATGGAGGGTTCCCGTCGGGAAACACCATATATTTT. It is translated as CASSDGGFPSGNTIYF.

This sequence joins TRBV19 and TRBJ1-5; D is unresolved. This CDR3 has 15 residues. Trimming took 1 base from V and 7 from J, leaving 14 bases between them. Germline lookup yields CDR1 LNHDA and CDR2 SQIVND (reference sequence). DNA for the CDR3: TGTGCCAGTAGTATAGTTCCCCGGGTCGGGCAGCCCCAGCATTTT. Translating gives CASSIVPRVGQPQHF. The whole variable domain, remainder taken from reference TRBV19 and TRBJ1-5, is DGGITQSPKYLFRKEGQNVTLSCEQNLNHDAMYWYRQDPGQGLRLIYYSQIVNDFQKGDIAEGYSVSREKKESFPLTVTSAQKNPTAFYLCASSIVPRVGQPQHFGDGTRLSIL.

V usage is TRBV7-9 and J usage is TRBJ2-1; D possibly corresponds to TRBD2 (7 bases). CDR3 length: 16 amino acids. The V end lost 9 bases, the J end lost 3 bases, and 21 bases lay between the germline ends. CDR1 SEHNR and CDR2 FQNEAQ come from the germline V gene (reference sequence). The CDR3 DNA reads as TGTGCCAGTCCCCAGGAGGGGGGGGGCCACTACAATGAGCAGTTCTTC. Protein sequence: CASPQEGGGHYNEQFF.

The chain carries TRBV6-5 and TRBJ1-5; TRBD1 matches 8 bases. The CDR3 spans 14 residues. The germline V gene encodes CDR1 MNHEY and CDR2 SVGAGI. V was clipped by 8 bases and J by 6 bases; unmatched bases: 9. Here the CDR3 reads CASGQGDSSQPQHF. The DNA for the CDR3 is TGTGCCAGCGGACAGGGCGACTCTAGTCAGCCCCAGCATTTT.

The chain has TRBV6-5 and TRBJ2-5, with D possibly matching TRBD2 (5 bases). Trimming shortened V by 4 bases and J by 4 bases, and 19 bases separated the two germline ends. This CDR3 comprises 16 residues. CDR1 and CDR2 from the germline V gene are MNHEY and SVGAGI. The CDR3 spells CASSSTLLGRGETQYF. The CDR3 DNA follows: TGTGCCAGCAGTTCTACCCTACTAGGGCGAGGAGAGACCCAGTACTTC.

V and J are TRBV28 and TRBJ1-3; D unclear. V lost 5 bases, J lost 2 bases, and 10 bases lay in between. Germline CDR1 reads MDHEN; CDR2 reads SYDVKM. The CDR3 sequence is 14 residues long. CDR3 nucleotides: TGTGCCAGCAGTCCCCTGGGAGCTGGAAACACCATATATTTT. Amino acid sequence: CASSPLGAGNTIYF.

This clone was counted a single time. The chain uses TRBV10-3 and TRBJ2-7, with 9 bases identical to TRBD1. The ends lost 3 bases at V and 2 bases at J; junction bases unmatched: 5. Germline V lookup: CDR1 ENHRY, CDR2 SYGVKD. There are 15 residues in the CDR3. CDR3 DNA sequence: TGTGCCATCAGTGAAAACGGGACAGGGACCTACGAGCAGTACGTC. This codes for CAISENGTGTYEQYV.

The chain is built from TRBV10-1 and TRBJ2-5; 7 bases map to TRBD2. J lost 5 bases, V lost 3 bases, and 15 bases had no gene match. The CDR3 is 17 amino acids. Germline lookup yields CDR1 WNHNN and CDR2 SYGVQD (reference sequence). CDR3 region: CASSDREEAGSGETQYF. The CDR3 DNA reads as TGCGCCAGCAGTGACAGGGAGGAAGCGGGGTCTGGGGAGACCCAGTACTTC.

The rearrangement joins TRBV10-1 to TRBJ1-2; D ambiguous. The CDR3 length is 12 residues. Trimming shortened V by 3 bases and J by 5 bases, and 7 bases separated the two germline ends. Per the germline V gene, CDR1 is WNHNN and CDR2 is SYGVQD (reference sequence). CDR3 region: CASSDGGYGYTF. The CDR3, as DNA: TGCGCCAGCAGTGATGGAGGGTATGGCTACACCTTC.

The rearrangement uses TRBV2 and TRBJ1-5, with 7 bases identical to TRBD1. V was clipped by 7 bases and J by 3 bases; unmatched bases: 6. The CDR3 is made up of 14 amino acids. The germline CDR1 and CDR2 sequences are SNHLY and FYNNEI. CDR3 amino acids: CASTRTGANQPQHF. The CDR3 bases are TGTGCCAGCACTCGGACAGGAGCCAATCAGCCCCAGCATTTT.

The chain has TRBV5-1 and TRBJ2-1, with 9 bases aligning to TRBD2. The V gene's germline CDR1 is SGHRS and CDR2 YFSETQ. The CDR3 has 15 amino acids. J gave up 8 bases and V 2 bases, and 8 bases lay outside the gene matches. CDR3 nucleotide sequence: TGCGCCAGCAGCTTCGCGCGGGGGGGTAGGTATGAGCAGTTCTTC. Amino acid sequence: CASSFARGGRYEQFF.

The CDR3, as DNA: TGTGCCAGCAGTTACCCGGCCGGGGGGGGCTACAATGAGCAGTTCTTC. Residues: CASSYPAGGGYNEQFF. The chain joins TRBV6-5 to TRBJ2-1, with 8 bases fitting TRBD2. Losses at the gene ends were 2 bases for V and 3 bases for J; bases not matched to a gene: 6. The CDR3 loop spans 16 amino acids. The germline CDR1 and CDR2 sequences are MNHEY and SVGAGI.

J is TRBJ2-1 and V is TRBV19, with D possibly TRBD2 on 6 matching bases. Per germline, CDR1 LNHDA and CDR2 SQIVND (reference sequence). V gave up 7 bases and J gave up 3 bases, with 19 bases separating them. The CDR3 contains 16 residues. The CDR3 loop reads CASTEGRRRNYNEQFF. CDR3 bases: TGTGCCAGTACCGAGGGGAGGAGGCGAAACTACAATGAGCAGTTCTTC.

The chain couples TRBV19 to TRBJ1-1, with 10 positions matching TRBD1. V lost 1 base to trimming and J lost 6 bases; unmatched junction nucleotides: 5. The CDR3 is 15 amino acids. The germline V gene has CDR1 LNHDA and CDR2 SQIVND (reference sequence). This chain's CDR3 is CASSIGTGGKAEAFF. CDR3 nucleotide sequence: TGTGCCAGTAGTATAGGGACAGGGGGTAAGGCTGAAGCTTTCTTT.

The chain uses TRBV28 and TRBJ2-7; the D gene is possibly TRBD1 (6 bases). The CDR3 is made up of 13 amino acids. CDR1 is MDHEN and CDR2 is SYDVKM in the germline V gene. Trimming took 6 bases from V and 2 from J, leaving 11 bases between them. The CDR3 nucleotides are TGTGCCAGCAGCCCCAACAGGGCCTACGAGCAGTACGTC. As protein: CASSPNRAYEQYV.

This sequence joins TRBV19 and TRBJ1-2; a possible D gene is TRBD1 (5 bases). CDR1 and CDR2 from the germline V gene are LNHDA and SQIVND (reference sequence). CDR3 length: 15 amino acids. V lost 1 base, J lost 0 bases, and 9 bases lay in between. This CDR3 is CASSIGRATNYGYTF. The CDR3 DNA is TGTGCCAGTAGTATAGGCAGGGCAACTAACTATGGCTACACCTTC.

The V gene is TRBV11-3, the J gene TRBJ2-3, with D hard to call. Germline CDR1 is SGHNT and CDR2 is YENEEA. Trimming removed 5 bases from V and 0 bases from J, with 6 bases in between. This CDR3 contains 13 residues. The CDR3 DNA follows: TGTGCCAGCAGCACCGGGAGCACAGATACGCAGTATTTT. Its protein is CASSTGSTDTQYF.

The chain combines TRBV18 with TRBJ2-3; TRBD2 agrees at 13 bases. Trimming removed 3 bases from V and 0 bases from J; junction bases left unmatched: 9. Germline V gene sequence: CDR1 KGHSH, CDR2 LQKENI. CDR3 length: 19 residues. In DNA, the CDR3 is TGTGCCAGCTCACCCCGACTAGCGGGGGGCCGAGCTAGCACAGATACGCAGTATTTT. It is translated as CASSPRLAGGRASTDTQYF.

Here the CDR3 DNA reads TGTGCAAGTCGCTTGCGGACAGGGGGCCGGGGTGGGACGGCCCGCTCTGGGGCCAACGTCCTGACTTTC. The encoded protein is CASRLRTGGRGGTARSGANVLTF. V usage is TRBV12-2 and J usage is TRBJ2-6; the table's D call of TRBD1 was not tested on the DNA. TRBV12-2 is a pseudogene. The CDR3 length is 23 residues.

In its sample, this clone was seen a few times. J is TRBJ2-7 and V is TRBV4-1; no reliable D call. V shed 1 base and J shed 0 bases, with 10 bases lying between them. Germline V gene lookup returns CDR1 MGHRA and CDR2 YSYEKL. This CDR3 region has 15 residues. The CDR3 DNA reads TGCGCCAGCAGCCAAGGGGTGGGCAGCTCCTACGAGCAGTACGTC. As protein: CASSQGVGSSYEQYV.

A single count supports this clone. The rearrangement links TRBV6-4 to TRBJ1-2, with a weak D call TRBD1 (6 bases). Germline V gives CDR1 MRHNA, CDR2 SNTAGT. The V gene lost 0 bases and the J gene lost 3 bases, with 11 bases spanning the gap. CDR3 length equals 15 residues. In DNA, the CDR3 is TGTGCCAGCAGTGACTCCGGGGGGCGCGACTATGGCTACACCTTC. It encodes CASSDSGGRDYGYTF.

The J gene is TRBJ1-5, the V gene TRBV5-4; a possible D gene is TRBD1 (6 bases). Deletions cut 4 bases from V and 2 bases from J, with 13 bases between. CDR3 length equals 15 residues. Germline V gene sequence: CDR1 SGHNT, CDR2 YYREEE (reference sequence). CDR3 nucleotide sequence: TGTGCCAGCAGCAACTCGGGGGGCGGCAATCAGCCCCAGCATTTT. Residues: CASSNSGGGNQPQHF.

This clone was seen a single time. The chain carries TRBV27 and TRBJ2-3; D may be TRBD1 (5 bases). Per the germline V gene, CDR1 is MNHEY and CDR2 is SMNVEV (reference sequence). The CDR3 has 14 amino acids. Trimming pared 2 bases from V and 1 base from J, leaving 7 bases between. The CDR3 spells CASSLVGRTDTQYF. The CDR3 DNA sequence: TGTGCCAGCAGTTTAGTGGGGCGCACAGATACGCAGTATTTT.

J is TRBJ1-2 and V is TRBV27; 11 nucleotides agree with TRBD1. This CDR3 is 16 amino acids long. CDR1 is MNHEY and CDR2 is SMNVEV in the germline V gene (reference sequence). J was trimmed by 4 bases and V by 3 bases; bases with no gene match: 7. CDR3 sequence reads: CASSLRTGGDSYGYTF. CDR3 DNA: TGTGCCAGCAGTTTGAGGACAGGGGGCGATAGCTATGGCTACACCTTC.

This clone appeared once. As DNA, the CDR3 is TGTGCCAGCAGCTCGGGACAGTATCTTTCGTCCCAGCATTTT. Translating it yields CASSSGQYLSSQHF. V gene TRBV7-8 combines with J gene TRBJ1-5; 7 nucleotides line up with TRBD1. CDR3 length: 14 amino acids. Germline-derived CDR1 and CDR2 are SGHVS and FQNEAQ. Losses at the gene ends were 4 bases for V and 11 bases for J; bases not matched to a gene: 11.

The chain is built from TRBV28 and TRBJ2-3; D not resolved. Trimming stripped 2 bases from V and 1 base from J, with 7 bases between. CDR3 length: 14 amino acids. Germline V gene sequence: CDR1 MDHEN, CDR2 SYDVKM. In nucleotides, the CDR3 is TGTGCCAGCAGTTTAAATTATGGCACAGATACGCAGTATTTT. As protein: CASSLNYGTDTQYF.

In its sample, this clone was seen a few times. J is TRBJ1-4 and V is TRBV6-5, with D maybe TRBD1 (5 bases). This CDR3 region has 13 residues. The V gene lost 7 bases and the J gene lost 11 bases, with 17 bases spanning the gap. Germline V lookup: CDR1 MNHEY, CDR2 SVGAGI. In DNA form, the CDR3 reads TGTGCCAGCACCCGGGATCGGGGGGATAAACTGTTTTTT. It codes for CASTRDRGDKLFF.

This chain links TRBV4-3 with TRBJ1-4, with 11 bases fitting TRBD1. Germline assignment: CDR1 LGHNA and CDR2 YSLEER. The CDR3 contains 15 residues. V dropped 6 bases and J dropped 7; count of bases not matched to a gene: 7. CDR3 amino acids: CASSIQGTGGEKLFF. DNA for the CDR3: TGCGCCAGCAGTATACAGGGGACAGGGGGTGAAAAACTGTTTTTT.